A single sample is the source of the 28 T cell receptor beta chains below, sequenced in a study of OX40 agonist ivuxolimab in advanced cancers. Produced via immunoSEQ multiplex PCR; TCRdb's table is partial and in-frame only. This sample has 55,000 to 85,000 clones, with about four fifths found just once. The sequences come from CD4+ or CD8+ T cells sorted from blood, collected in a trial of the OX40 agonist ivuxolimab. These receptor sequences come from an adult with an advanced solid tumor such as melanoma, head and neck, liver or kidney cancer.

The rearrangement uses TRBV10-3 and TRBJ1-1; TRBD1 is a possible D gene (5 bases). Germline V gene sequence: CDR1 ENHRY, CDR2 SYGVKD. Trimming pared 11 bases from V and 6 bases from J, leaving 22 bases between. The CDR3 contains 14 residues. The CDR3 coding sequence is TGTGCCGCCGGTGGGGGATGGTTAAAGCCTGAAGCTTTCTTT. Its translation is CAAGGGWLKPEAFF.

The chain has TRBV7-9 and TRBJ2-7; maybe TRBD1 (6 bases). CDR1 is SEHNR and CDR2 is FQNEAQ in the germline V gene (reference sequence). Trimming cost V 5 bases and J 2 bases, with 10 bases left between them. CDR3 length: 13 amino acids. The CDR3 region is CASSLDSAYEQYF. The CDR3 DNA reads TGTGCCAGCAGCCTGGACAGTGCCTACGAGCAGTACTTC.

A few counts support this clone. The chain is built from TRBV18 and TRBJ1-2, with TRBD1 matching over 10 bases. Germline loops: CDR1 KGHSH, CDR2 LQKENI. J was trimmed by 4 bases and V by 9 bases; bases with no gene match: 11. The CDR3 is 15 amino acids. The CDR3 is CASTPRDRGIYGYTF. CDR3 bases: TGTGCCAGTACGCCCCGGGACAGGGGAATCTATGGCTACACCTTC.

This clone has only a few counts. V and J are TRBV7-8 and TRBJ1-1; 8 bases line up with TRBD1. Per germline, CDR1 SGHVS and CDR2 FQNEAQ. Trimming cost V 5 bases and J 0 bases; bases outside gene matches: 5. CDR3 size: 15 residues. The CDR3 coding sequence is TGTGCCAGCAGCGAGAGACAGGGGATGAACACTGAAGCTTTCTTT. This gives the protein CASSERQGMNTEAFF.

The rearrangement links TRBV5-1 to TRBJ2-7; tentatively, D is TRBD1 (6 bases). The CDR3 covers 12 residues. V was pared by 2 bases and J by 4 bases, with 7 bases between. CDR1 and CDR2 (germline): SGHRS, YFSETQ. The CDR3 region is CASSFDRYEQYF. The DNA for the CDR3 is TGCGCCAGCAGCTTTGACAGGTACGAGCAGTACTTC.

This sequence joins TRBV7-2 and TRBJ2-5, with TRBD2 matching 10 bases. Germline V gene data show CDR1 as SGHTA and CDR2 as FQGNSA. This CDR3 has 18 residues. V gave up 5 bases and J gave up 5 bases; unmatched junction bases: 17. The CDR3 protein is CASSRSGGPSRAIETQYF. CDR3 nucleotides: TGTGCCAGCAGCCGTAGCGGGGGGCCCTCCCGCGCGATCGAGACCCAGTACTTC.

The chain links TRBV25-1 to TRBJ1-1, with D maybe TRBD1 (5 bases). Trimming cost V 8 bases and J 6 bases, with 10 bases left between them. CDR1 and CDR2 (germline): MGHDK, SYGVNS. The CDR3 totals 11 residues. The CDR3 reads CASVREAEAFF. The CDR3 DNA sequence: TGTGCCAGCGTCAGGGAGGCTGAAGCTTTCTTT.

V usage is TRBV5-1 and J usage is TRBJ1-5; maybe TRBD1 (5 bases). The ends were cut back, 6 bases at V and 7 bases at J, with 17 bases in the middle. The V gene's germline CDR1 is SGHRS and CDR2 YFSETQ. The CDR3 is made up of 14 amino acids. CDR3 coding DNA: TGCGCCAGCAACTGGGACGGGGCTGGGCAGCCCCAGCATTTT. Encoded protein: CASNWDGAGQPQHF.

The V gene is TRBV19, the J gene TRBJ1-4; unclear D gene. This CDR3 comprises 14 residues. Trimming removed 6 bases at V and 8 bases at J, with 16 bases between. The V gene's germline CDR1 is LNHDA and CDR2 SQIVND (reference sequence). The CDR3 here is CASRPATGYEKLFF. DNA for the CDR3: TGTGCCAGTAGACCGGCGACTGGATACGAAAAACTGTTTTTT.

This clone has just a few counts. This chain joins TRBV5-6 and TRBJ2-2, with TRBD2 as a possible D gene (6 bases). This CDR3 has 16 residues. Between the trimmed V and J ends, which lost 3 bases and 0 bases, there was a span of 12 bases. Germline CDR1 is SGHDT and CDR2 is YYEEEE. The CDR3 sequence: CASSSLGTPNTGELFF. The CDR3 DNA follows: TGTGCCAGCAGCTCGTTAGGGACTCCGAACACCGGGGAGCTGTTTTTT.

This chain connects TRBV6-1 to TRBJ1-1, with a weak D call TRBD1 (5 bases). The CDR3 is 12 residues long. V was trimmed by 6 bases and J by 4 bases, leaving 9 bases between them. Germline V gives CDR1 MNHNS, CDR2 SASEGT. In DNA, the CDR3 is TGTGCCAGCAGGGCAGGGTTCACTGAAGCTTTCTTT. Its protein product is CASRAGFTEAFF.

CDR3 in amino acids: CASSSDRQGGNEQYF. CDR3 in DNA: TGTGCCAGCAGCTCGGATCGACAGGGCGGGAACGAGCAGTACTTC. This chain links TRBV21-1 with TRBJ2-7; TRBD1, the D gene given by the table, was not confirmed from the DNA. TRBV21-1 has pseudogene status. CDR3 size: 15 residues.

The chain links TRBV6-1 to TRBJ2-3, with TRBD1 matching 9 bases. Germline V gives CDR1 MNHNS, CDR2 SASEGT. The ends lost 7 bases at V and 8 bases at J; junction bases unmatched: 10. CDR3 size: 14 residues. DNA of the CDR3: TGTGCCAGCATCCCAACAGGGGGCTGGGGTACGCAGTATTTT. Encoded protein: CASIPTGGWGTQYF.

The chain is built from TRBV6-5 and TRBJ1-2, with D possibly matching TRBD1 (5 bases). Per germline, CDR1 MNHEY and CDR2 SVGAGI. Deletions cut 0 bases from V and 6 bases from J, with 17 bases between. The CDR3 consists of 16 residues. CDR3 nucleotides: TGTGCCAGCAGTTACTCGGCCTTCCAGGGAGAGGATGGCTACACCTTC. Encoded protein: CASSYSAFQGEDGYTF.

The chain couples TRBV10-3 to TRBJ2-7, with a possible D match to TRBD1 (5 bases). This CDR3 contains 15 residues. Germline values: CDR1 ENHRY, CDR2 SYGVKD. Trimming removed 4 bases from V and 2 bases from J, with 15 bases in between. CDR3 coding DNA: TGTGCCATCAGTGTTGCCAGGGAACTACCCTACGAGCAGTACTTC. Translating it yields CAISVARELPYEQYF.

V and J are TRBV27 and TRBJ1-2; 10 bases agree with TRBD1. J lost 3 bases, V lost 10 bases, and 11 bases had no gene match. The germline CDR1 and CDR2 sequences are MNHEY and SMNVEV (reference sequence). CDR3 length: 15 amino acids. CDR3 DNA: TGTGCCACCGCCACCCGGGACAGGGGAGACTATGGCTACACCTTC. Amino acid sequence: CATATRDRGDYGYTF.

A few counts support this clone. The chain couples TRBV4-1 to TRBJ1-2; D unresolved. Deletions cut 4 bases from V and 3 bases from J, with 21 bases between. Germline CDR1 is MGHRA and CDR2 is YSYEKL. The CDR3 length is 17 residues. Written as DNA, the CDR3 is TGCGCCAGCAGCCCCGTTAAGGGAGGTCTCCGTGACTATGGCTACACCTTC. It yields the protein CASSPVKGGLRDYGYTF.

V and J are TRBV7-9 and TRBJ1-3, with 7 positions matching TRBD1. J lost 3 bases, V lost 8 bases, and 7 bases had no gene match. Germline V gives CDR1 SEHNR, CDR2 FQNEAQ (reference sequence). The CDR3 contains 14 residues. The CDR3 loop is CASVKQGNGNTIYF. The CDR3 DNA follows: TGTGCCAGCGTGAAACAGGGGAATGGAAACACCATATATTTT.

The chain uses TRBV4-3 and TRBJ1-2, with D maybe TRBD1 (6 bases). This CDR3 contains 14 residues. Trimming took off 1 base at V and 8 bases at J, with 14 bases between the two ends. Per germline, CDR1 LGHNA and CDR2 YSLEER. CDR3 sequence reads: CASSQVGRGLGYTF. The CDR3, as DNA: TGCGCCAGCAGCCAAGTCGGCAGGGGATTAGGCTACACCTTC.

The V call is TRBV14, the J call TRBJ2-5; D is unresolved. There are 15 residues in the CDR3. V shed 0 bases and J shed 5 bases, with 13 bases lying between them. Germline assignment: CDR1 SGHDN and CDR2 FVKESK. The CDR3 loop reads CASSQDSAVRETQYF. The CDR3 region has the DNA TGTGCCAGCAGCCAAGATTCGGCAGTTCGGGAGACCCAGTACTTC. Complete variable domain (other parts from reference TRBV14 and TRBJ2-5): EAGVTQFPSHSVIEKGQTVTLRCDPISGHDNLYWYRRVMGKEIKFLLHFVKESKQDESGMPNNRFLAERTGGTYSTLKVQPAELEDSGVYFCASSQDSAVRETQYFGPGTRLLVL.

V is TRBV6-6 and J is TRBJ2-1; D unclear. Trimming removed 7 bases from V and 6 bases from J, with 19 bases in between. CDR3 length equals 15 residues. Germline values: CDR1 MNHNY, CDR2 SVGAGI (reference sequence). The DNA of the CDR3 is TGTGCCAGCAACCTACGCAGTCAAACATCCAATGAGCAGTTCTTC. Translated, it gives CASNLRSQTSNEQFF.

V usage is TRBV27 and J usage is TRBJ2-3; TRBD2 matches at 9 bases. There are 13 residues in the CDR3. The V and J ends lost 3 bases and 8 bases, in that order; junction bases with no gene match: 3. Germline values: CDR1 MNHEY, CDR2 SMNVEV (reference sequence). Here the CDR3 reads CASSFSSGATQYF. The CDR3 DNA sequence: TGTGCCAGCAGTTTTTCTAGCGGGGCTACGCAGTATTTT.

The chain links TRBV7-2 to TRBJ2-7; either TRBD1 or TRBD2 may fit D (5 bases each). V gave up 5 bases and J gave up 3 bases, with 11 bases separating them. The CDR3 runs 13 residues. Per the germline V gene, CDR1 is SGHTA and CDR2 is FQGNSA. The CDR3 DNA reads as TGTGCCAGCAGCCCCCGGGGCGGCTACGAGCAGTACTTC. This gives the protein CASSPRGGYEQYF. The variable domain in full, with the rest retrieved from reference TRBV7-2 and TRBJ2-7, is GAGVSQSPSNKVTEKGKDVELRCDPISGHTALYWYRQSLGQGLEFLIYFQGNSAPDKSGLPSDRFSAERTGGSVSTLTIQRTQQEDSAVYLCASSPRGGYEQYFGPGTRLTVT.

The chain carries TRBV5-4 and TRBJ2-3, with D unresolved. This CDR3 contains 13 residues. CDR1 SGHNT and CDR2 YYREEE come from the germline V gene (reference sequence). Trimming cost V 0 bases and J 2 bases, with 4 bases left between them. The CDR3 nucleotides are TGTGCCAGCAGCTTGGACCTCACAGATACGCAGTATTTT. Its protein is CASSLDLTDTQYF.

The J gene is TRBJ1-5, the V gene TRBV30; TRBD1 agrees at 10 bases. The germline gives CDR1 GTSNPN, CDR2 SVGIG (reference sequence). V lost 0 bases and J lost 5; bases outside the gene matches: 7. CDR3 size: 16 residues. The CDR3 nucleotides read TGTGCCTGGAGTGTACTCTCCGGGACAGGGGATCAGCCCCAGCATTTT. Translating gives CAWSVLSGTGDQPQHF.

This rearrangement joins TRBV19 to TRBJ1-1, with a tentative D call TRBD1 (5 bases). Trimming took off 5 bases at V and 7 bases at J, with 17 bases between the two ends. This CDR3 region has 14 residues. Germline CDR1 is LNHDA and CDR2 is SQIVND (reference sequence). The CDR3 bases are TGTGCCAGTAGTTTCCAACGGGGCTTGGATGAAGCTTTCTTT. Translation gives CASSFQRGLDEAFF.

In this sample, this clone turned up a few times. This rearrangement joins TRBV4-1 to TRBJ1-3; D might be TRBD1 (5 bases). This CDR3 has 15 residues. Germline V gene sequence: CDR1 MGHRA, CDR2 YSYEKL. Deletions cut 5 bases from V and 2 bases from J, with 13 bases between. DNA of the CDR3: TGCGCCAGCAGCGGAATGGGGCTCCCTGGAAACACCATATATTTT. Translated, it gives CASSGMGLPGNTIYF.

The genes are TRBV5-1 and TRBJ1-2, with TRBD1 matching over 7 bases. CDR3 length: 16 amino acids. The germline V gene encodes CDR1 SGHRS and CDR2 YFSETQ. Losses at the gene ends were 1 base for V and 6 bases for J; bases not matched to a gene: 12. The CDR3 sequence: CASSLSRQGLSNGYTF. In DNA form, the CDR3 reads TGCGCCAGCAGCTTGTCCCGACAGGGATTGAGTAATGGCTACACCTTC.